Listed here are 9 T cell receptor beta chains from one sample, sequenced in a study of blood T cell repertoires in COVID-19. Only in-frame clones appear in the TCRdb table, and some are missing; sequencing was by immunoSEQ multiplex PCR. This sample has approximately 140,000 clones, with just under 85% found just once. Sequenced material: peripheral blood. These receptors came from a woman in her 40s with active or convalescent COVID-19.

The gene calls are TRBV6-5 and TRBJ2-7, with 7 bases identical to TRBD1. The CDR3 sequence is 14 residues long. Germline CDR1 MNHEY, CDR2 SVGAGI. Unmatched junction bases numbered 9, after V lost 7 bases and J lost 3 bases. CDR3 in amino acids: CASTRQGAIYEQYF. CDR3 sequence (DNA): TGTGCCAGCACCCGACAGGGTGCGATCTACGAGCAGTACTTC.

The chain joins TRBV5-1 to TRBJ1-6; 11 bases align to TRBD1. The CDR3 length is 14 residues. CDR1 SGHRS and CDR2 YFSETQ come from the germline V gene. With 4 bases clipped from V and 9 bases from J, the junction kept 3 bases outside the gene matches. The CDR3 sequence is CASSPGQGASPLHF. CDR3 DNA: TGCGCCAGCAGCCCCGGACAGGGGGCTTCACCCCTCCACTTT.

About this clone: Just one base apart from a much larger clone, this may be a read error. This rearrangement joins TRBV5-1 to TRBJ1-3; TRBD1 matches at 7 bases. V lost 4 bases, J lost 5 bases, and 9 bases stayed unmatched. This CDR3 comprises 15 residues. CDR1 and CDR2 from the germline V gene are SGHRS and YFSETQ. CDR3 nucleotides: TGCGCCAGCAGCAGGGGACAGCCAGCTAGAAACACCATATATTTT. Its protein is CASSRGQPARNTIYF.

V is TRBV28 and J is TRBJ1-6, with D uncertain. The germline V gene has CDR1 MDHEN and CDR2 SYDVKM. V lost 6 bases and J lost 12, with 12 bases in between. This CDR3 spans 12 amino acids. CDR3 nucleotides: TGTGCCAGCAGCCCCCGGTTCCTACCCCTCCACTTT. Translating gives CASSPRFLPLHF.

This sequence joins TRBV28 and TRBJ1-1, with a possible D match to TRBD1 (6 bases). Germline assignment: CDR1 MDHEN and CDR2 SYDVKM. The CDR3 covers 14 residues. With 4 bases removed from V and 1 base from J, the gap between germline ends came to 10 bases. CDR3 residues: CASSSGTKNTEAFF. The CDR3 DNA reads TGTGCCAGCAGTTCCGGGACAAAGAACACTGAAGCTTTCTTT.

This clone has more than one count but fewer than ten. The chain joins TRBV29-1 to TRBJ1-4; a weak D match, TRBD1 (6 bases). The CDR3 contains 14 residues. CDR1 SQVTM and CDR2 ANQGSEA come from the germline V gene. V was pared by 5 bases and J by 7 bases, with 17 bases between. CDR3 DNA sequence: TGCAGCGTTCTACAGGGAGGGATGGGTGAAAAACTGTTTTTT. Translation: CSVLQGGMGEKLFF.

Only a few counts were recorded for this clone. CDR3 sequence: CASSQSRGRRDTQYF. CDR3 in DNA: TGCGCCAGCAGCCAATCTAGGGGGCGAAGAGATACGCAGTATTTT. The rearrangement links TRBV4-3 to TRBJ2-3; 7 bases are shared with TRBD1. CDR1 LGHNA and CDR2 YSLEER come from the germline V gene. V dropped 2 bases and J dropped 5; count of bases not matched to a gene: 7. The CDR3 has 15 amino acids.

This rearrangement joins TRBV30 to TRBJ2-7; the match to TRBD2 covers 9 bases. Germline assignment: CDR1 GTSNPN and CDR2 SVGIG (reference sequence). The CDR3 runs to 15 residues. With V trimmed by 0 bases and J by 7 bases, 10 bases remained unmatched. The CDR3 nucleotides read TGTGCCTGGAGTGTACTGCCCAGCGGGGGGCGGGAGCAGTACTTC. It encodes CAWSVLPSGGREQYF.

This clone has a single count. The rearrangement uses TRBV28 and TRBJ1-2; D uncertain. This CDR3 is 13 amino acids long. V was shortened by 4 bases and J by 4 bases, with 10 bases between the two germline ends. Germline V gene sequence: CDR1 MDHEN, CDR2 SYDVKM. This CDR3 reads CASSSAGSYGYTF. CDR3 coding DNA: TGTGCCAGCAGTTCCGCGGGCTCCTATGGCTACACCTTC.